Shown below are 12 T cell receptor beta chains from a single sample sequenced in a study of blood T cell repertoires in COVID-19 (TCRdb year 2020). Libraries were built with the immunoSEQ multiplex PCR assay. The immuneACCESS repertoire file appears here via TCRdb, limited to in-frame rearrangements. These files lack a portion of the clones; in checked studies, under half of the deficit traces to unresolved V genes, and the cause of the others is not known. The sample table holds some 180,000 clones, of which around 83% were seen once. In total, the top ten clones hold less than 9% of the sample. Sequencing input: peripheral blood. All receptors derive from a woman aged 55-69 years with acute or convalescent COVID-19.

The CDR3 nucleotides are TGTGCCAGCAGTCTAGCGGGAGCTTGGAATGAGCAGTTCTTC. Translating gives CASSLAGAWNEQFF. V usage is TRBV6-5 and J usage is TRBJ2-1; 10 bases are a match to TRBD2. Germline loops: CDR1 MNHEY, CDR2 SVGAGI. The CDR3 runs to 14 residues. J was trimmed by 7 bases and V by 5 bases; bases with no gene match: 5.

The chain joins TRBV6-5 to TRBJ2-3; 8 nucleotides line up with TRBD2. The junction had 4 bases not matched to a gene; V was cut back by 7 bases and J by 1 base. Germline V gives CDR1 MNHEY, CDR2 SVGAGI. CDR3 length equals 14 residues. The CDR3 here is CASIPGGGTDTQYF. CDR3 sequence (DNA): TGTGCCAGCATCCCGGGGGGGGGCACAGATACGCAGTATTTT.

J is TRBJ1-6 and V is TRBV3-1 (or the pseudogene TRBV3-2); D uncertain. Germline values: CDR1 LGHDT, CDR2 YNNKEL (reference sequence). The CDR3 totals 14 residues. V lost 0 bases to trimming and J lost 7 bases, with 7 bases between them. Here the CDR3 reads CASSQDPGNSPLHF. CDR3 bases: TGTGCCAGCAGCCAAGATCCGGGGAATTCACCCCTCCACTTT.

V and J are TRBV2 and TRBJ1-6; D is unclear. Per the germline V gene, CDR1 is SNHLY and CDR2 is FYNNEI. V gave up 4 bases and J gave up 9 bases, with 10 bases separating them. This CDR3 contains 13 residues. CDR3 amino acids: CASSAGIGSPLHF. The DNA of the CDR3 is TGTGCCAGCAGTGCCGGTATTGGTTCACCCCTCCACTTT.

This chain uses TRBV27 with TRBJ1-2, with TRBD1 matching over 8 bases. V trimming: 4 bases; J trimming: 7 bases; junction bases outside the gene matches: 11. The CDR3 runs 15 residues. Germline CDR1 is MNHEY and CDR2 is SMNVEV (reference sequence). The CDR3 DNA reads as TGTGCCAGCAGTTCCTACAGGGGGGCTGTGATTGGCTACACCTTC. It encodes CASSSYRGAVIGYTF.

This chain links TRBV6-5 with TRBJ1-2; D not resolved. Germline values: CDR1 MNHEY, CDR2 SVGAGI. V dropped 6 bases and J dropped 2 bases, with 10 bases sitting between them. CDR3 length: 13 residues. CDR3 sequence reads: CASSLYRNYGYTF. The CDR3, as DNA: TGTGCCAGCAGCTTATACAGAAACTATGGCTACACCTTC.

The chain recombines TRBV3-1 (or the pseudogene TRBV3-2) with TRBJ2-1, with TRBD2 matching 11 bases. The CDR3 contains 18 residues. Germline loops: CDR1 LGHDT, CDR2 YNNKEL (reference sequence). The V gene end was trimmed by 2 bases and the J gene end by 3 bases; junction bases not matched to a gene: 9. CDR3 sequence reads: CASSQKLAGVAHYNEQFF. The CDR3 coding sequence is TGTGCCAGCAGCCAAAAACTAGCGGGAGTTGCCCACTACAATGAGCAGTTCTTC.

J is TRBJ1-1 and V is TRBV2, with a tentative D call TRBD1 (6 bases). This CDR3 has 12 residues. Trimming cost V 3 bases and J 8 bases, with 10 bases left between them. Germline CDR1 SNHLY, CDR2 FYNNEI. This CDR3 is CASSDRTAEAFF. In nucleotides, the CDR3 is TGTGCCAGCAGTGACCGGACAGCAGAAGCTTTCTTT.

The sample holds a few counts of this clone. The J gene is TRBJ1-1, the V gene TRBV6-6; no reliable D call. The CDR3 is made up of 14 amino acids. The V end was cut by 3 bases, the J end by 1 base, with 9 bases between. Germline V gene sequence: CDR1 MNHNY, CDR2 SVGAGI (reference sequence). CDR3 amino acids: CASSYQEGNTEAFF. The DNA for the CDR3 is TGTGCCAGCAGTTATCAGGAGGGGAACACTGAAGCTTTCTTT.

V usage is TRBV7-8 and J usage is TRBJ1-6; 7 bases line up with TRBD1. The CDR3 has 15 residues. V lost 6 bases, J lost 5 bases, and 7 bases stayed unmatched. The germline CDR1 and CDR2 sequences are SGHVS and FQNEAQ. The CDR3 DNA follows: TGTGCCAGCAGACCCCCAGGGGGAAATAATTCACCCCTCCACTTT. This gives the protein CASRPPGGNNSPLHF.

This chain uses TRBV9 with TRBJ2-3, with D possibly matching TRBD1 (6 bases). Looked up from germline, CDR1 is SGDLS and CDR2 is YYNGEE. V dropped 2 bases and J dropped 2 bases, with 12 bases sitting between them. The CDR3 sequence is 15 residues long. CDR3 residues: CASSVVGTPTDTQYF. For the CDR3, the DNA is TGTGCCAGCAGCGTCGTAGGGACACCCACAGATACGCAGTATTTT.

CDR3: CATSRSYSLKSYEQYF. CDR3 bases: TGTGCCACCAGCAGAAGTTACAGCTTAAAATCCTACGAGCAGTACTTC. This chain links TRBV15 with TRBJ2-7; D is unclear. The germline V and J ends were trimmed by 2 bases and 1 base, with 15 bases remaining between them. The germline V gene has CDR1 LNHNV and CDR2 YYDKDF (reference sequence). The CDR3 runs to 16 residues.